One sample yielded the 18 T cell receptor beta chains listed below, sequenced in a study of T cell changes during pregnancy in multiple sclerosis. The method was immunoSEQ multiplex PCR; TCRdb's version includes in-frame clones alone and lacks a portion of them. Here the sample spans around 67,000 clones, 92% being singletons. Sequenced here: peripheral blood, sampled in the first trimester of pregnancy. Receptors were obtained from a female donor with multiple sclerosis, enrolled in a pregnancy study.

The J gene is TRBJ2-7, the V gene TRBV11-3; 7 positions match TRBD1. J was trimmed by 2 bases and V by 5 bases; bases with no gene match: 9. The CDR3 has 15 amino acids. Germline V CDR1 and CDR2: SGHNT, YENEEA. The DNA of the CDR3 is TGTGCCAGCAGCCAGGGACAGTCGATTGCCTACGAGCAGTACTTC. Encoded protein: CASSQGQSIAYEQYF.

This chain joins TRBV9 and TRBJ2-3; 9 positions agree with TRBD2. CDR1 is SGDLS and CDR2 is YYNGEE in the germline V gene. The CDR3 sequence is 15 residues long. V lost 4 bases, J lost 2 bases, and 5 bases stayed unmatched. The CDR3 DNA sequence: TGTGCCAGCAGCCCCATAGCGGGAGTCACAGATACGCAGTATTTT. Amino acid sequence: CASSPIAGVTDTQYF.

The V gene is TRBV7-9, the J gene TRBJ2-7; D remains ambiguous. Germline CDR1 and CDR2: SEHNR and FQNEAQ (reference sequence). The V end lost 5 bases, the J end lost 6 bases, and 11 bases lay between the germline ends. The CDR3 extends over 12 amino acids. The CDR3 loop is CASSQSLVEQYF. CDR3 sequence (DNA): TGTGCCAGCAGCCAAAGCCTGGTCGAGCAGTACTTC.

The chain joins TRBV7-8 to TRBJ1-2, with a possible D match to TRBD1 (6 bases). The CDR3 runs to 14 residues. CDR1 and CDR2 (germline): SGHVS, FQNEAQ. Between the trimmed V and J ends, which lost 4 bases and 7 bases, there was a span of 16 bases. CDR3 sequence: CASSSSSGGSGYTF. In DNA, the CDR3 is TGTGCCAGCAGCTCCTCGTCGGGGGGCAGTGGCTACACCTTC.

The genes are TRBV27 and TRBJ2-1, with TRBD2 matching 9 bases. The junction had 3 bases not matched to a gene; V was cut back by 6 bases and J by 0 bases. CDR1 and CDR2 (germline): MNHEY, SMNVEV (reference sequence). The CDR3 length is 15 residues. CDR3 bases: TGTGCCAGCAGGATTAGCGGGAGCTCCTACAATGAGCAGTTCTTC. Protein: CASRISGSSYNEQFF.

The chain uses TRBV4-2 and TRBJ2-3; TRBD2 might be the D (7 bases). Trimming took 0 bases from V and 1 from J, leaving 14 bases between them. CDR3 length equals 17 residues. Germline-derived CDR1 and CDR2 are LGHNA and YNFKEQ. CDR3 amino acids: CASSQDGGGAGTDTQYF. Written as DNA, the CDR3 is TGTGCCAGCAGCCAAGATGGCGGGGGCGCGGGCACAGATACGCAGTATTTT.

V is TRBV5-1 and J is TRBJ2-1; 9 bases are a match to TRBD2. V shed 0 bases and J 6 bases; nucleotides not matched to a gene: 1. The CDR3 length is 14 residues. CDR1 and CDR2 from the germline V gene are SGHRS and YFSETQ. CDR3 nucleotide sequence: TGCGCCAGCAGCTTGGTTAGCGGGGGCAATGAGCAGTTCTTC. This translates into CASSLVSGGNEQFF.

CDR3 amino acids: CASSSTGTLGPDTQYF. CDR3 sequence (DNA): TGTGCCAGCAGCTCCACCGGGACTTTGGGACCAGATACGCAGTATTTT. The chain uses TRBV7-6 and TRBJ2-3, with D perhaps matching TRBD2 (6 bases). There are 16 residues in the CDR3. Germline V lookup: CDR1 SGHVS, CDR2 FNYEAQ. Trimming left V 4 bases short and J 4 bases short, with 18 bases between.

The rearrangement links TRBV29-1 to TRBJ2-5; TRBD2 might be the D (6 bases). The CDR3 contains 14 residues. The V end lost 4 bases, the J end lost 0 bases, and 12 bases lay between the germline ends. CDR1 is SQVTM and CDR2 is ANQGSEA in the germline V gene. CDR3 sequence: CSVGGVVYQETQYF. CDR3 in DNA: TGCAGCGTTGGGGGGGTTGTGTACCAAGAGACCCAGTACTTC.

A single count supports this clone. J is TRBJ2-1 and V is TRBV19, with 13 nucleotides matching TRBD2. This CDR3 is built from 17 residues. In germline, CDR1 is LNHDA, CDR2 SQIVND (reference sequence). Germline trimming cut 2 bases from V and 8 bases from J; bases unmatched to any gene: 9. The CDR3 reads CASSIIRTSGSFDEQFF. CDR3 nucleotide sequence: TGTGCCAGTAGTATAATAAGGACTAGCGGGAGTTTTGATGAGCAGTTCTTC. Full variable domain (rest looked up from reference TRBV19 and TRBJ2-1): DGGITQSPKYLFRKEGQNVTLSCEQNLNHDAMYWYRQDPGQGLRLIYYSQIVNDFQKGDIAEGYSVSREKKESFPLTVTSAQKNPTAFYLCASSIIRTSGSFDEQFFGPGTRLTVL.

The chain carries TRBV9 and TRBJ1-1, with a possible D match to TRBD1 (6 bases). Looked up from germline, CDR1 is SGDLS and CDR2 is YYNGEE. Trimming took off 0 bases at V and 2 bases at J, with 11 bases between the two ends. The CDR3 contains 15 residues. CDR3 amino acids: CASSVAGRGNTEAFF. CDR3 nucleotides: TGTGCCAGCAGCGTAGCCGGCAGGGGTAACACTGAAGCTTTCTTT.

The rearrangement joins TRBV9 to TRBJ2-1; no definite D call. The V and J ends lost 2 bases and 0 bases respectively, with 9 bases between them. Germline CDR1 is SGDLS and CDR2 is YYNGEE. The length of the CDR3 is 15 residues. CDR3 coding DNA: TGTGCCAGCAGCGTGCAGCCTAGCTCCTACAATGAGCAGTTCTTC. Amino acid sequence: CASSVQPSSYNEQFF.

The CDR3 DNA reads TGTGCCAGCAGCCCACTGGGAGTGTCCACTGAAGCTTTCTTT. It translates to CASSPLGVSTEAFF. The chain employs TRBV13 and TRBJ1-1; D remains ambiguous. V lost 5 bases to trimming and J lost 4 bases, with 14 bases between them. Germline values: CDR1 PRHDT, CDR2 FYEKMQ (reference sequence). The CDR3 runs to 14 residues.

This clone came up once. Other nucleotide sequences in the sample specify the same CDR3. CDR3 amino acids: CASSLSGMNTGELFF. CDR3 DNA sequence: TGCGCCAGCAGCTTAAGCGGGATGAACACCGGGGAGCTGTTTTTT. The gene calls are TRBV5-1 and TRBJ2-2; 7 bases are a match to TRBD2. Trimming took 2 bases from V and 1 from J; bases not matched to a gene: 2. Per germline, CDR1 SGHRS and CDR2 YFSETQ. The CDR3 runs to 15 residues. Filled out from reference TRBV5-1 and TRBJ2-2, the complete variable domain reads KAGVTQTPRYLIKTRGQQVTLSCSPISGHRSVSWYQQTPGQGLQFLFEYFSETQRNKGNFPGRFSGRQFSNSRSEMNVSTLELGDSALYLCASSLSGMNTGELFFGEGSRLTVL.

The sample holds one count of this clone. The V and J genes are TRBV6-7 and TRBJ1-2; D may be TRBD1 (5 bases). TRBV6-7 is recorded as an ORF, its role being uncertain. V lost 0 bases and J 0 bases, leaving 8 bases between the germline ends. CDR3 length: 15 amino acids. The chain's CDR3 is CASSYSWGANYGYTF. DNA of the CDR3: TGTGCCAGCAGTTACTCTTGGGGGGCTAACTATGGCTACACCTTC.

The chain has TRBV4-3 and TRBJ2-1; D not certain. The V gene lost 0 bases and the J gene lost 9 bases, with 12 bases spanning the gap. The CDR3 extends over 14 amino acids. In germline, CDR1 is LGHNA, CDR2 YSLEER. Here the CDR3 DNA reads TGCGCCAGCAGCCAAGATCTATTGGTCGGTGAGCAGTTCTTC. It specifies CASSQDLLVGEQFF.

This clone was counted once. The chain links TRBV28 to TRBJ1-5; TRBD1 might be the D (5 bases). The CDR3 contains 15 residues. Germline-derived CDR1 and CDR2 are MDHEN and SYDVKM. V lost 2 bases to trimming and J lost 4 bases, with 12 bases between them. DNA for the CDR3: TGTGCCAGCAGTTTAACGGGGGTACAAAATCAGCCCCAGCATTTT. Its protein is CASSLTGVQNQPQHF.

The chain is built from TRBV27 and TRBJ2-2, with 9 nucleotides matching TRBD1. The CDR3 extends over 16 amino acids. V shed 0 bases and J 4 bases; nucleotides not matched to a gene: 3. CDR1 and CDR2 from the germline V gene are MNHEY and SMNVEV (reference sequence). The CDR3 DNA reads TGTGCCAGCAGTTTATCGGGGACAGGGCTCACCGGGGAGCTGTTTTTT. It codes for CASSLSGTGLTGELFF.